The 30 T cell receptor beta chains in this list originate from one sample, sequenced in a study of CD8 T cells in ankylosing spondylitis. TCRdb reanalysed the 5' RACE reads using MiXCR and keeps one entry per CDR3 protein. The sample carries almost 400,000 distinct CDR3 sequences, approximately 20% recorded once. Their antigens remain unidentified. Study-wide points: There was a TCR beta motif, made of several highly homologous variants, that appeared characteristic of ankylosing spondylitis blood.

What was sequenced was blood, either unsorted or a sorted T cell fraction (not recorded which). These receptors were collected from a male donor with ankylosing spondylitis.

This clonotype was observed a few times. V is TRBV7-2 and J is TRBJ2-1; D gene ambiguous. The V end was cut by 4 bases, the J end by 10 bases, with 17 bases between. Germline assignment: CDR1 SGHTA and CDR2 FQGNSA. The CDR3 has 14 amino acids. CDR3 residues: CASSSSSYLGEQFF. CDR3 sequence (DNA): TGTGCCAGCAGCTCCTCCTCGTATCTGGGCGAGCAGTTCTTC.

The chain links TRBV15 to TRBJ2-1; no clear D gene. The germline gives CDR1 LNHNV, CDR2 YYDKDF (reference sequence). Trimming shortened V by 0 bases and J by 9 bases, and 12 bases separated the two germline ends. This CDR3 is built from 14 residues. The CDR3 region is CATSRDLRVSEQFF. The CDR3 nucleotides read TGTGCCACCAGCAGAGATTTGAGAGTTTCTGAGCAGTTCTTC.

The chain couples TRBV12-3 or TRBV12-4 to TRBJ1-5; no definite D call. The CDR3 is 13 residues long. V shed 3 bases and J shed 4 bases, with 7 bases lying between them. The CDR3 DNA sequence: TGTGCCAGCAGTTTGCAAAGGAATCAGCCCCAGCATTTT. This translates into CASSLQRNQPQHF.

A few counts support this clonotype. The genes are TRBV5-1 and TRBJ1-2; tentative D call: TRBD1 (6 bases). The CDR3 has 14 residues. V was cut by 0 bases and J by 8 bases, with 14 bases left in between. Looked up from germline, CDR1 is SGHRS and CDR2 is YFSETQ. Here the CDR3 DNA reads TGCGCCAGCAGCTTGGAACAGGGTTTTTACGGCTACACCTTC. This encodes CASSLEQGFYGYTF.

This chain joins TRBV27 and TRBJ2-7, with 11 bases aligning to TRBD2. The CDR3 runs to 15 residues. Germline CDR1 is MNHEY and CDR2 is SMNVEV (reference sequence). Losses at the gene ends were 5 bases for V and 1 base for J; bases not matched to a gene: 4. The CDR3 sequence: CASSHGTSGSYEQYF. The CDR3 nucleotides are TGTGCCAGCAGTCACGGGACTAGCGGTTCCTACGAGCAGTACTTC.

V usage is TRBV20-1 and J usage is TRBJ1-5; D is undetermined. The CDR3 consists of 12 residues. V lost 0 bases, J lost 9 bases, and 9 bases lay in between. CDR1 and CDR2 from the germline V gene are DFQATT and SNEGSKA (reference sequence). The DNA for the CDR3 is TGCAGTGCTAGAGATAAGGTCGGGCCCCAGCATTTT. This codes for CSARDKVGPQHF.

This clonotype has a handful of counts. V usage is TRBV6-1 and J usage is TRBJ1-4; possibly TRBD1 for D (6 bases). V was clipped by 11 bases and J by 7 bases, with 17 bases between them. The CDR3 runs to 13 residues. Germline V CDR1 and CDR2: MNHNS, SASEGT. CDR3 sequence: CAGGQSGVEKLFF. Here the CDR3 DNA reads TGTGCCGGCGGACAGAGTGGGGTTGAAAAACTGTTTTTT.

The table lists this clonotype with a few counts. The chain employs TRBV7-3 and TRBJ2-1; 8 bases are shared with TRBD1. The CDR3 runs 15 residues. Germline lookup yields CDR1 SGHTA and CDR2 FQGTGA. The trim removed 5 bases at V and 3 bases at J, leaving 6 bases unmatched. CDR3 bases: TGTGCCAGCAGCGCCGTGGGACAGGTCTACAATGAGCAGTTCTTC. Translated, it gives CASSAVGQVYNEQFF.

This clonotype has just a few counts. The chain joins TRBV21-1 to TRBJ2-7; the D segment call TRBD2 is taken from the table without a DNA check. TRBV21-1 is recorded as a pseudogene. CDR3 length: 15 amino acids. The CDR3 protein is CASSKGTSGSYEQYF. Here the CDR3 DNA reads TGTGCCAGCAGCAAAGGGACTAGCGGATCCTACGAGCAGTACTTC.

This CDR3 reads CASSLVGVGGTEAFF. The CDR3 DNA reads TGTGCCAGCAGCTTAGTTGGGGTCGGCGGCACTGAAGCTTTCTTT. The chain carries TRBV7-2 and TRBJ1-1; no definite D call. The CDR3 runs to 15 residues. V was shortened by 1 base and J by 4 bases, with 13 bases between the two germline ends. From germline, CDR1 is SGHTA and CDR2 FQGNSA.

This clonotype has at least ten counts. The J gene is TRBJ2-4, the V gene TRBV15; tentatively, D is TRBD2 (5 bases). Germline CDR1 reads LNHNV; CDR2 reads YYDKDF (reference sequence). V lost 1 base and J lost 5, with 6 bases in between. CDR3 size: 13 residues. CDR3: CATSRGGENIQYF. In nucleotides, the CDR3 is TGTGCCACCAGCAGAGGGGGAGAAAACATTCAGTACTTC.

This clonotype was counted a few times. The rearrangement links TRBV20-1 to TRBJ2-1; TRBD2 matches 7 bases. V lost 0 bases, J lost 7 bases, and 3 bases stayed unmatched. This CDR3 spans 13 amino acids. The germline CDR1 and CDR2 sequences are DFQATT and SNEGSKA (reference sequence). The CDR3 DNA sequence: TGCAGTGCTAGAGATCTGGGGGGGAATGAGCAGTTCTTC. Translation gives CSARDLGGNEQFF.

Only a few counts were recorded for this clonotype. The chain has TRBV7-9 and TRBJ1-1; TRBD1 matches at 7 bases. Germline V gene sequence: CDR1 SEHNR, CDR2 FQNEAQ (reference sequence). This CDR3 has 13 amino acids. With V trimmed by 3 bases and J by 10 bases, 8 bases remained unmatched. DNA for the CDR3: TGTGCCAGCAGCTTCGGACAGGCAAGAGTAGCTTTCTTT. This encodes CASSFGQARVAFF.

This chain links TRBV7-2 with TRBJ1-1, with 11 bases fitting TRBD1. The CDR3 runs 15 residues. Germline CDR1 reads SGHTA; CDR2 reads FQGNSA. V was clipped by 3 bases and J by 3 bases; unmatched bases: 3. The CDR3 coding sequence is TGTGCCAGCAGCTTGGGACAGGGGGGTGACACTGAAGCTTTCTTT. Protein sequence: CASSLGQGGDTEAFF.

The V and J genes are TRBV6-5 and TRBJ1-5; no reliable D call. This CDR3 is 19 amino acids long. V lost 0 bases, J lost 4 bases, and 22 bases lay in between. Germline CDR1 and CDR2: MNHEY and SVGAGI. CDR3 nucleotides: TGTGCCAGCAGTTACTCGATGGGTTGGGGTGAGGTGGTTAATCAGCCCCAGCATTTT. Translated: CASSYSMGWGEVVNQPQHF.

V and J are TRBV9 and TRBJ1-1; 9 bases match TRBD1. CDR1 is SGDLS, CDR2 YYNGEE, per germline. Trimming removed 3 bases from V and 7 bases from J; junction bases left unmatched: 4. The length of the CDR3 is 13 residues. CDR3 protein: CASSAGQGSEAFF. The CDR3 bases are TGTGCCAGCAGCGCCGGACAGGGGAGTGAAGCTTTCTTT.

This clonotype turned up a few times. This sequence joins TRBV6-5 and TRBJ2-5; maybe TRBD2 (6 bases). The ends were cut back, 0 bases at V and 2 bases at J, with 13 bases in the middle. The CDR3 is made up of 16 amino acids. Germline CDR1 and CDR2: MNHEY and SVGAGI. The CDR3 region has the DNA TGTGCCAGCAGTTACTCGACCTCGGGAGTTCAAGAGACCCAGTACTTC. The encoded protein is CASSYSTSGVQETQYF.

The V call is TRBV12-3 or TRBV12-4, the J call TRBJ1-1; D is undetermined. The V gene lost 3 bases and the J gene lost 1 base, with 9 bases spanning the gap. The CDR3 has 14 residues. CDR3 sequence: CASSFGETNTEAFF. DNA of the CDR3: TGTGCCAGCAGTTTTGGGGAAACGAACACTGAAGCTTTCTTT.

This clonotype was detected a few times. This chain uses TRBV11-1 with TRBJ2-7; 7 bases map to TRBD2. J gave up 5 bases and V 5 bases, and 15 bases lay outside the gene matches. The CDR3 covers 16 residues. Germline-derived CDR1 and CDR2 are SGHAT and FQDESV (reference sequence). The CDR3 DNA follows: TGTGCCAGCAGCCGTCTTATTGGGGTAGCGGGTGACGAGCAGTACTTC. The encoded protein is CASSRLIGVAGDEQYF.

This clonotype was found a few times. The chain carries TRBV5-1 and TRBJ1-3; D remains unclear. Germline V gives CDR1 SGHRS, CDR2 YFSETQ. Trimming shortened V by 4 bases and J by 2 bases, and 10 bases separated the two germline ends. The CDR3 is made up of 14 amino acids. CDR3 amino acids: CASSPHDPGNTIYF. In DNA, the CDR3 is TGCGCCAGCAGCCCGCACGACCCTGGAAACACCATATATTTT.

This chain uses TRBV20-1 with TRBJ1-1; no clear D. This CDR3 comprises 16 residues. The germline V gene encodes CDR1 DFQATT and CDR2 SNEGSKA (reference sequence). The V end lost 1 base, the J end lost 0 bases, and 15 bases lay between the germline ends. This CDR3 is CSARGLMALMNTEAFF. Written as DNA, the CDR3 is TGCAGTGCTAGAGGGCTAATGGCCCTCATGAACACTGAAGCTTTCTTT.

The V and J genes are TRBV6-1 and TRBJ2-1, with D hard to call. The V gene's germline CDR1 is MNHNS and CDR2 SASEGT. The length of the CDR3 is 14 residues. Trimming took 0 bases from V and 4 from J, leaving 7 bases between them. CDR3 in DNA: TGTGCCAGCAGTGAAGCTACACCTTACAATGAGCAGTTCTTC. Its protein is CASSEATPYNEQFF.

Ten or more counts support this clonotype. The chain links TRBV5-1 to TRBJ2-7; D remains ambiguous. Trimming removed 0 bases at V and 4 bases at J, with 11 bases between. This CDR3 has 14 residues. Germline V gives CDR1 SGHRS, CDR2 YFSETQ. The CDR3 spells CASSLVLGKYEQYF. The CDR3 nucleotides are TGCGCCAGCAGCTTGGTTCTCGGCAAGTACGAGCAGTACTTC.

This clonotype was found a few times. The chain has TRBV3-1 and TRBJ2-5; D remains ambiguous. V was trimmed by 8 bases and J by 2 bases, leaving 9 bases between them. Germline CDR1 and CDR2: LGHDT and YNNKEL (reference sequence). This CDR3 spans 12 amino acids. CDR3 DNA sequence: TGTGCCAGCTGCTTACAGCAAGAGACCCAGTACTTC. Residues: CASCLQQETQYF.

The V gene is TRBV5-1, the J gene TRBJ1-4; no reliable D call. Germline V CDR1 and CDR2: SGHRS, YFSETQ. The CDR3 has 14 amino acids. V was cut by 0 bases and J by 6 bases, with 9 bases left in between. CDR3 nucleotides: TGCGCCAGCAGCTTGGTACCCACCGATGAAAAACTGTTTTTT. Its translation is CASSLVPTDEKLFF.

This rearrangement joins TRBV19 to TRBJ2-7, with 7 bases aligning to TRBD2. CDR3 size: 14 residues. Germline V gene sequence: CDR1 LNHDA, CDR2 SQIVND (reference sequence). Trimming removed 2 bases from V and 2 bases from J; junction bases left unmatched: 3. The chain's CDR3 is CASSIRGSPYEQYF. The CDR3 DNA is TGTGCCAGTAGTATACGCGGGAGCCCCTACGAGCAGTACTTC.

This clonotype was counted only a few times. The gene calls are TRBV29-1 and TRBJ2-2; the match to TRBD1 covers 8 bases. V lost 2 bases to trimming and J lost 3 bases; unmatched junction nucleotides: 2. Germline V CDR1 and CDR2: SQVTM, ANQGSEA. This CDR3 is 14 amino acids long. The CDR3 DNA follows: TGCAGCGTTGAAAGACAGGGGTACACCGGGGAGCTGTTTTTT. Amino acid sequence: CSVERQGYTGELFF.

The genes are TRBV9 and TRBJ2-3; perhaps TRBD2 as D (5 bases). V was trimmed by 1 base and J by 0 bases, leaving 9 bases between them. Per germline, CDR1 SGDLS and CDR2 YYNGEE. This CDR3 region has 15 residues. The CDR3 sequence: CASSVTAVSTDTQYF. The CDR3, as DNA: TGTGCCAGCAGCGTAACAGCGGTAAGCACAGATACGCAGTATTTT. Looking up the rest from reference TRBV9 and TRBJ2-3 gives the full variable domain: DSGVTQTPKHLITATGQRVTLRCSPRSGDLSVYWYQQSLDQGLQFLIQYYNGEERAKGNILERFSAQQFPDLHSELNLSSLELGDSALYFCASSVTAVSTDTQYFGPGTRLTVL.

At least ten counts were recorded for this clonotype. V usage is TRBV7-9 and J usage is TRBJ2-1; D unclear. The V end lost 0 bases, the J end lost 7 bases, and 10 bases lay between the germline ends. This CDR3 region has 14 residues. The V gene's germline CDR1 is SEHNR and CDR2 FQNEAQ (reference sequence). The CDR3 nucleotides read TGTGCCAGCAGCTTAGCGCTAGGGCGGAATGAGCAGTTCTTC. Translation: CASSLALGRNEQFF.

V is TRBV15 and J is TRBJ1-2; D not resolved. This CDR3 has 13 residues. Trimming shortened V by 4 bases and J by 5 bases, and 11 bases separated the two germline ends. CDR1 and CDR2 (germline): LNHNV, YYDKDF (reference sequence). The CDR3 coding sequence is TGTGCCACCAGCAATGGACGGTTTTATGGCTACACCTTC. Protein sequence: CATSNGRFYGYTF.